This is a list of T cell receptor beta chains from one sample in a study of CD8+CD57+ T cells in acquired aplastic anemia. TCRdb independently ran MiXCR on the reads; one entry per CDR3 protein. The sample has around 150,000 distinct CDR3 sequences, over 55% seen once. Source material: sorted CD4+, CD8+, or CD8+CD57+ T cells (not recorded which) from PBMCs. Source of these receptors: a human donor with aplastic anemia. Each CDR3 is given with its conserved first and last residue. D genes are given only for firm matches. Some rows have no size entry. The others give once, few or many, or a class for an expanded clone.

NA	TRBJ1-1	TRBV20-1	NA	CSARYPPGEGVNTEAFF	TGCAGTGCTAGATACCCCCCCGGGGAGGGTGTGAACACTGAAGCTTTCTTT
TRBD1	TRBJ2-7	TRBV29-1	few	CSVTRGTGVYEQYF	TGCAGCGTTACCCGGGGGACAGGGGTTTACGAGCAGTACTTC
NA	TRBJ2-5	TRBV7-3	NA	CASSRQVQETQYF	TGTGCCAGCAGCCGACAGGTCCAAGAGACCCAGTACTTC
NA	TRBJ1-3	TRBV2	NA	CASQGGNTIYF	TGTGCCAGCCAGGGAGGAAACACCATATATTTT
NA	TRBJ1-6	TRBV29-1	few	CSAASGGETHF	TGCAGCGCTGCCTCGGGTGGGGAAACCCACTTT
TRBD1	TRBJ2-5	TRBV15	NA	CATSIGQDPQETQYF	TGTGCCACCAGCATTGGACAGGATCCACAAGAGACCCAGTACTTC
NA	TRBJ2-1	TRBV6-4	once	CASSVDGGAYNEQFF	TGTGCCAGCAGTGTGGACGGAGGGGCGTACAATGAGCAGTTCTTC
NA	TRBJ2-1	TRBV7-9	few	CASSLVGRVEEQFF	TGTGCCAGCAGCTTAGTCGGCAGGGTAGAGGAGCAGTTCTTC
NA	TRBJ1-4	TRBV20-1	NA	CSAPIGEKLFF	TGCAGTGCTCCGATAGGGGAAAAACTGTTTTTT
NA	TRBJ2-7	TRBV29-1	NA	CSVEDRNRGGSYEQYF	TGCAGCGTTGAAGATCGTAACAGGGGGGGCTCCTACGAGCAGTACTTC
NA	TRBJ1-1	TRBV12-3/TRBV12-4	once	CASSRVDTEAFF	TGTGCCAGCAGCCGTGTGGACACTGAAGCTTTCTTT
TRBD2	TRBJ2-1	TRBV29-1	NA	CSVVGQREVNEQFF	TGCAGCGTTGTAGGCCAGCGGGAAGTCAATGAGCAGTTCTTC
TRBD2	TRBJ2-7	TRBV7-2	NA	CASSQGLADTYEQYF	TGTGCCAGCAGCCAGGGACTAGCGGATACCTACGAGCAGTACTTC
NA	TRBJ1-6	TRBV10-3	NA	CAISELQANSPLHF	TGTGCCATCAGTGAGCTTCAGGCCAATTCACCCCTCCACTTT
TRBD1	TRBJ1-2	TRBV7-9	NA	CASSLVKDRNYGYTF	TGTGCCAGCAGCTTAGTGAAGGACAGGAACTATGGCTACACCTTC
TRBD1	TRBJ1-1	TRBV10-2	NA	CASNRDRGMAFF	TGCGCCAGCAATCGGGACAGGGGGATGGCTTTCTTT
NA	TRBJ1-1	TRBV20-1	NA	CSARQGTEAFF	TGCAGTGCTAGACAGGGCACTGAAGCTTTCTTT
NA	TRBJ1-5	TRBV28	NA	CASLSIRVNQPQHF	TGTGCCAGCTTGTCGATCAGGGTCAATCAGCCCCAGCATTTT
TRBD1	TRBJ2-2	TRBV24-1	once	CATSDFRGHGELFF	TGTGCCACCAGTGATTTCAGGGGGCACGGGGAGCTGTTTTTT
NA	TRBJ2-5	TRBV24-1	NA	CATSAWGEETQYF	TGTGCCACCAGTGCCTGGGGCGAGGAGACCCAGTACTTC
NA	TRBJ2-7	TRBV20-1	NA	CSARDRQASSYEQYF	TGCAGTGCTAGAGATAGACAGGCGAGCTCCTACGAGCAGTACTTC
NA	TRBJ2-2	TRBV6-4	many	CASGTSDTGELFF	TGTGCCAGCGGCACAAGCGACACCGGGGAGCTGTTTTTT
NA	TRBJ2-7	TRBV5-1	few	CASSLGEYEQYF	TGTGCCAGCAGCTTGGGGGAATACGAGCAGTACTTC